The 5 T cell receptor beta chains in this list originate from one sample, sequenced in a study of T cells in Graves' hyperthyroidism and ophthalmopathy. RNA transcripts yielded amplified TCR beta CDR3 regions. The HTBI set primed first-round TCR CDR3 RT-PCR. TCRdb fed the multiplex PCR reads into MiXCR, producing one record per CDR3 protein. The repertoire holds roughly 500,000 distinct CDR3 sequences, 46% seen once, with about 20% in the top ten. The sequenced sample consisted of peripheral blood or thyroid tissue (not recorded which). These receptor sequences come from an adult woman with Graves' disease, either hyperthyroidism or ophthalmopathy (not recorded which).

J is TRBJ2-6 and V is TRBV15; D not resolved. Germline V gene data show CDR1 as LNHNV and CDR2 as YYDKDF (reference sequence). This CDR3 comprises 14 residues. V dropped 9 bases and J dropped 2 bases, with 11 bases sitting between them. CDR3 DNA sequence: TGTGCCACAGGTAATCTCCCTGGGGCCAACGTCCTGACTTTC. Its translation is CATGNLPGANVLTF.

The V call is TRBV29-1, the J call TRBJ1-2; D unclear. Germline CDR1 and CDR2: SQVTM and ANQGSEA. The V end was cut by 4 bases, the J end by 2 bases, with 20 bases between. The CDR3 consists of 16 residues. The CDR3 DNA is TGCAGCGTTGGGTTCGATTCAGGCTTTCTCAACTATGGCTACACCTTC. The encoded protein is CSVGFDSGFLNYGYTF.

The chain has TRBV20-1 and TRBJ1-6; no clear D. Germline V gives CDR1 DFQATT, CDR2 SNEGSKA (reference sequence). V was trimmed by 1 base and J by 10 bases, leaving 14 bases between them. The length of the CDR3 is 14 residues. For the CDR3, the DNA is TGCAGTGCTAGAGCCCCTGGGAAGGAATCACCCCTCCACTTT. Its protein is CSARAPGKESPLHF.

This clonotype has a count of ten or more. The junction differs from germline at one of its ends, possibly a read error. The chain recombines TRBV20-1 with TRBJ1-2, with D unclear. CDR1 and CDR2 (germline): DFQATT, SNEGSKA (reference sequence). The CDR3 consists of 12 residues. CDR3 sequence reads: CSARGLTYGYTF. The CDR3 DNA reads TGCAGTGCCAGAGGACTCACCTATGGCTACACCTTC.

This clonotype has at least ten counts. J is TRBJ2-7 and V is TRBV5-1, with D perhaps given as TRBD1 or TRBD2 (6 bases each). CDR1 is SGHRS and CDR2 is YFSETQ in the germline V gene. The germline V and J ends were trimmed by 0 bases and 7 bases, with 17 bases remaining between them. This CDR3 is built from 15 residues. In DNA, the CDR3 is TGCGCCAGCAGCTTGGTGGGTCCCAAAGGGGGGGAGCAGTACTTC. It is translated as CASSLVGPKGGEQYF.